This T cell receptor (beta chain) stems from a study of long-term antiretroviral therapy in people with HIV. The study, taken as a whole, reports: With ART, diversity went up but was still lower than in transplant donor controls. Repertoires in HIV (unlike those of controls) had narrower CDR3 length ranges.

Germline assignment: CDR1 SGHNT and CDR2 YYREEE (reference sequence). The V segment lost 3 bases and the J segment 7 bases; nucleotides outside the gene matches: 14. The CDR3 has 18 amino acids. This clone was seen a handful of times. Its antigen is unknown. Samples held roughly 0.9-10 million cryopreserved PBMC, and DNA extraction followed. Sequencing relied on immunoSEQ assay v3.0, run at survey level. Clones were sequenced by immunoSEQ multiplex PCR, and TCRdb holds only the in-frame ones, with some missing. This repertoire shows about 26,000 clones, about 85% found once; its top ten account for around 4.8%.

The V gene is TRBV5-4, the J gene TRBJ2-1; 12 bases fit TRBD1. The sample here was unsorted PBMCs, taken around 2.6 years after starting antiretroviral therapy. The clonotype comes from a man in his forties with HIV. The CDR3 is CASSWGPGTGGALNEQFF. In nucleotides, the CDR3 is TGTGCCAGCAGCTGGGGGCCCGGGACAGGGGGCGCGTTGAATGAGCAGTTCTTC.